This TCR beta chain came from a study of cytomegalovirus exposure and HLA in healthy donors (dated by TCRdb to between 2016 and 2019). With respect to the entire study: According to an earlier analysis of around 600 of the donors, about 170 million T cells yielded 95 million to 140 million unique TCR beta sequences and 276 Gb of sequence data. An early release covering roughly 640 HLA-typed donors comprised approximately 290 gigabases of sequencing data and some 79 million unique TCR sequences. Of the 398 genotyped donors, 65% to 90% fell in the genetic ancestry cluster associated with self-reported Caucasian donors. The study aimed to test whether cataloging public T cell receptors could reveal signatures of past pathogen exposure. Using immunosequencing, the study profiled T cell repertoires from 666 subjects and related those repertoires to cytomegalovirus serostatus. In addition to the first cohort of several hundred subjects, a separate validation cohort of 100 to 150 different subjects was used. The study combined high-throughput TCR immunosequencing, statistical association of individual TCRs with disease status, and machine learning to predict cytomegalovirus infection status. In a later analysis, previously published TCR beta repertoires from fewer than 750 donors were re-analyzed and high-resolution HLA genotyping was added so that TCR occurrence patterns could be studied. The later analysis used no new phenotypic data to find candidate immune exposures, relying instead on TCR beta sequences and their occurrence across donors. An earlier analysis of several hundred of the donors applied high-throughput TCR beta sequencing to assess whether each TCR beta V gene segment acted as functional or pseudogenic. Donor age, sex, ethnicity and CMV serostatus were compiled alongside the repertoire data. Genome-wide SNP genotypes for about 55% of the roughly 670 donors were used in a later genetic analysis, which treated that subset as a discovery cohort. Every repertoire in the discovery cohort had been generated on one and the same sequencing platform. Class I and class II HLA loci were covered by the typing at four-digit resolution. The number of donors typed differed by locus, with about 620-630 for A, B, C, DRB1 and DQB1, more than 500 for DQA1, about 610 for DPA1, and some 440 for DPB1. Roughly 5 DR-DQ haplotypes were handled as single units for association and clustering because linkage in the cohort was strong. Among 350 to 400 genotyped donors of the cohort, an average of 235,054 unique TCR beta nucleotide sequences were sequenced per donor, about a sixth of them non-productive. What the work shows at the level of the full study, not this receptor alone: Across donors, most TCR sequences were observed very rarely, whereas some public TCRs were present in many individuals. A total of fewer than 200 TCR beta chains were listed by the study as associated with cytomegalovirus. An earlier analysis of 450 to 750 of the donors showed that most TCR beta V segments appeared in productive rearrangements either about 87% or about 30% of the time, which broadly matched IMGT annotations. A group of highly shared sequence variants was considered likely to be a technical artifact of the sequencing pipeline. The classifier was reported to diagnose cytomegalovirus status with high specificity and sensitivity in both the original cohort and the validation cohort. V-gene and J-gene trimming of TCR beta chains was associated with a missense DCLRE1C variant in a later genetic analysis, and the association was replicated in an independent cohort. A later analysis associated 15,000 to 20,000 TCR beta sequences with specific HLA alleles at a false discovery rate of 0.05. Correlated functional status among segregating V segments might reflect linkage disequilibrium, but an unknown experimental factor could not be ruled out. The presence/absence analyses assumed that sequencing depth was roughly uniform across donors, and that assumption may not be true. Most CMV-associated TCR beta chains appeared to be HLA-restricted in a later analysis, and the HLA associations seemed to be driven largely by CMV exposure. According to a later analysis, TCR association rates differed among HLA loci, with DRB1 alleles showing the most associated TCRs and HLA-C alleles showing the fewest. Some IMGT-functional V segments, including TRBV6-2 and TRBV6-3, could not be told apart with the 87-base-pair reads, so those segments were excluded. In vitro tests confirmed that a few of the cytomegalovirus-associated TCR beta chains recognize cytomegalovirus antigens. The only immune exposure information available for the cohort was CMV serostatus. In a later analysis, HLA-associated TCR beta chains showed more clonal expansion and lower generation probabilities than non-associated chains that were equally common. According to the authors, the approach could potentially be generalized to other disease states and immunological phenotypes. A further reported finding was that TCR beta sequences accurately predicted the HLA-A and HLA-B alleles for most subjects in the first cohort. Because HLA typing was missing for some donors at each locus, association tests included only the typed subset. Compared with the roughly 670-donor mean, donors in an Asian-associated ancestry cluster had fewer N-insertions in productive TCRs, according to a later genetic analysis. Several of the top co-occurrence clusters appeared to be linked to parvovirus B19, influenza, CMV and Epstein-Barr virus, according to a later analysis. Because counts were too low, about 15 rarely observed V segments, including chromosome 9 orphons, were left out of the earlier analysis of some 640 of the donors. In this cohort, only TCR beta chains were sequenced, and detectable features were limited by the absence of alpha or paired-chain data. Assigning TCR associations to individual alleles was difficult when HLA alleles, especially DR and DQ, strongly co-occurred.

Taken from the germline V gene, the CDR1 and CDR2 loops are SQVTM and ANQGSEA. CDR3 length: 14 amino acids, cysteine to phenylalanine. The retained sequence is limited to the CDR3, 42 bases, with the frame set at the first base. Trimmed from V: 1 base; trimmed from J: 5 bases; junction bases lacking a gene match: 6. Library method: the immunoSEQ multiplex PCR assay. For the multiplex PCR, a mixture combining 60 forward primers for TCR Vbeta segments and 13 reverse primers for TCR Jbeta segments was used. A multiplex PCR assay on genomic DNA amplified the CDR3 region of rearranged TCR beta genes. Amplified TCR beta libraries were sequenced as 87-base-pair reads on the Illumina HiSeq System. The original methods were these. A later analysis counted tens of millions of unique TCR beta chains across the roughly 700 repertoires, and around 9.9 million of these chains were shared by at least two donors. To remove PCR and sequencing errors, raw reads were error-corrected and collapsed into unique sequences using a nearest-neighbor algorithm that merged closely related sequences. CDR3 sequences were aligned to IMGT reference sequences to assign V, D and J gene segments. For a sequence to be retained, a match of at least six nucleotides to both a V gene segment and a J gene segment was required. A rearrangement counted as productive if the CDR3 had no stop codons and remained in frame with V and J, and every other rearrangement counted as non-productive. Following IMGT convention, CDR3 was defined as the stretch from the second conserved V-encoded cysteine up to the conserved J-encoded phenylalanine. The earlier analysis of 500 to 600 of the donors excluded sequences that lacked an unambiguous match to a single V gene segment. In an earlier analysis of 450 to 700 of the donors, V segments were called functional above 56.7% productive rearrangements and were called segregating when the between-donor standard deviation exceeded 5%. A statistical classification framework was developed to diagnose cytomegalovirus status using the catalog of TCR beta chain sequences. In a later analysis, V and J genes were assigned by comparing TCR nucleotide sequences against IMGT/GENE-DB human TR gene sequences. In a later analysis, CDR3 sequences and most-parsimonious VDJ recombination scenarios were assigned using the TCRdist pipeline. In a later analysis, every TCR beta chain was defined by the combination of its CDR3 amino acid sequence and its V-gene family, and reads without a unique V-gene family were dropped. A later analysis removed 592 highly shared, low-generation-probability nucleotide sequences to deal with suspected cross-contamination and a sequencing artifact. In a later analysis, a clonal expansion index was calculated for each public chain from normalized within-repertoire ranks of inferred template counts. In a later analysis, generation probabilities were computed with a VDJ recombination model fitted to out-of-frame rearrangements, and the resulting probabilities were checked against IGoR. Hypergeometric tests were used in a later analysis to score TCR-TCR, TCR-HLA and TCR-CMV co-occurrence, with a repertoire-size bias correction applied to the TCR pairs. In a later analysis, false discovery rates were estimated by permuting HLA or CMV assignments 20 times. In a later analysis, co-occurring TCRs were grouped with DBSCAN, and TCRdist sequence similarity was added when clustering was performed within HLA-allele-positive subsets. Co-occurrence clustering excluded repertoires with fewer than 30,000 or more than 120,000 public chains, plus five with anomalous nucleotide sharing. TCRdb's version of the immuneACCESS table is confined to in-frame rearrangements and falls short of the full clone set. An unresolved V gene accounts for under half of the shortfall where checked; the remainder is of unknown origin. The DNA was the basis for D and trimming; V, J and clone size are from that table. In this sample the table shows roughly 180,000 clones, roughly 80% of which occur a single time. Approximately 2.4% of the sample is held by the ten biggest clonotypes.

Of note for this clone: Its antigen is currently not known. It has no much larger one-base neighbor in the sample; base qualities were not kept.

In total, more than 500 healthy bone marrow donors made up the cohort. At the time of sampling, all cohort members were nominally healthy, though unrecorded immune exposures were likely present. The donor tested CMV seronegative and was one of the 352 seronegative cohort members. A peripheral blood sample was collected from each donor, and TCR beta sequencing was performed on peripheral blood mononuclear cells. Genomic DNA was extracted from the blood cell samples with the Qiagen DNeasy Blood Extraction Kit. The V and J segments used are TRBV29-1 and TRBJ1-1, with 8 central nucleotides matching TRBD1. This clonotype was obtained from a male donor in good health and CMV-seronegative. The sequenced material came from PBMCs. The bases read TGCAGCGTTGAAGTCCCAGGGGGCGTAACTGAAGCTTTCTTT. The encoded protein is CSVEVPGGVTEAFF.